These T cell receptor beta chains were read from a single sample in a study of T cell repertoires in cytomegalovirus infection. TCRdb re-called the reads with MiXCR, one entry per CDR3 protein. The repertoire holds 500,000 to 600,000 distinct CDR3 sequences, with approximately 15% as singletons. The sequencing sample was made of CD8+ T cells from PBMCs. All receptors derive from a human donor in good health (CMV status not recorded). Some clones in this sample may be carry-over from other donors' samples. CDR3s include the opening cysteine and the closing phenylalanine or tryptophan. Each record gives: V gene, D gene, clone size, J gene, CDR3 DNA, CDR3 protein. A D gene is named only where the DNA matches it firmly. Not all rows give a size; the values are once, few, many and, for expanded clones, a class.

>TRBV7-8|NA|many|TRBJ1-2
TGTGCCAGCACCCACTTATTCCCAAGGGACGGCTACACCTTC
CASTHLFPRDGYTF
>TRBV7-9|TRBD1|many|TRBJ1-5
TGTGCCAGCACCTCCGGGACAGGGAGCTCCAATCAGCCCCAGCATTTT
CASTSGTGSSNQPQHF
>TRBV11-2|NA|many|TRBJ2-1
TGTGCCAGCAGACCGGAGGGTAGCGGACCCTACAATGAGCAGTTCTTC
CASRPEGSGPYNEQFF
>TRBV27|NA|few|TRBJ2-5
TGTGCCAGCAGTAGGGGGGGACGGATCCAAGAGACCCAGTACTTC
CASSRGGRIQETQYF
>TRBV6-1|NA|NA|TRBJ2-7
TGTGCCACCTGCCGGGTCGGGGGCGCCTACGAGCAGTACTTC
CATCRVGGAYEQYF
>TRBV7-3|NA|many|TRBJ2-2
TGTGCCAGCGCACCCCGCGGGGCCAGGGCCGGGGAGCTGTTTTTT
CASAPRGARAGELFF
>TRBV28|TRBD1|few|TRBJ2-1
TGTGCCAGCAGTCCCGGGACAGCTAACAATGAGCAGTTCTTC
CASSPGTANNEQFF
>TRBV7-9|TRBD1|many|TRBJ2-7
TGTGCCAGCAGCTCCCAGAGACAGGGACCCCCCCACGAGCAGTACTTC
CASSSQRQGPPHEQYF
>TRBV19|TRBD2|NA|TRBJ2-7
TGTGCCAGTAGTCGGAATCGCGGGAGCTCCTACGAGCAGTACTTC
CASSRNRGSSYEQYF
>TRBV4-1|TRBD1|NA|TRBJ2-3
TGCGCCAGCAGCCAATGGACAGGGGCAGATACGCAGTATTTT
CASSQWTGADTQYF
>TRBV28|NA|many|TRBJ1-3
TGTGCCAGCAGTAATGGAAACACCATATATTTT
CASSNGNTIYF
>TRBV5-4|TRBD2|NA|TRBJ2-7
TGTGCCAGCAGCTTTTGGCTAGCGGGTCGGGTCTACGAGCAGTACTTC
CASSFWLAGRVYEQYF
>TRBV11-2|TRBD2|many|TRBJ2-3
TGTGCCAGCAGCTTAGCGGGGAGGGGCACAGATACGCAGTATTTT
CASSLAGRGTDTQYF
>TRBV6-6|NA|many|TRBJ2-3
TGTGCCAGCAGGGTCCGGGACAGCACAGATACGCAGTATTTT
CASRVRDSTDTQYF
>TRBV7-9|NA|many|TRBJ2-7
TGTGCCAGCAGCTTGGACTACGAGAACGAGCAGTACTTC
CASSLDYENEQYF
>TRBV6-1|TRBD2|many|TRBJ2-7
TGTGCCAGCAGTCTGCCGGGACTAGCGGGGGGCTCCTACGAGCAGTACTTC
CASSLPGLAGGSYEQYF
>TRBV9|TRBD1|NA|TRBJ2-1
TGTGCCAGCAGCGAAGGACAGGGCACCTACAATGAGCAGTTCTTC
CASSEGQGTYNEQFF
>TRBV5-1|TRBD1|NA|TRBJ2-1
TGCGCCAGCAGCCCGGACAGGGGAAAAGTCTACAATGAGCAGTTCTTC
CASSPDRGKVYNEQFF
>TRBV6-5|TRBD1|few|TRBJ2-7
TGTGCCAGCAGTTACTTCCGGGACAGGGGCCACGAGCAGTACTTC
CASSYFRDRGHEQYF
>TRBV28|TRBD1|many|TRBJ2-6
TGTGCCAGCAGAAGGGACAGGGAGTCTGGGGCCAACGTCCTGACTTTC
CASRRDRESGANVLTF
>TRBV7-9|TRBD1|many|TRBJ2-3
TGTGCCAGCAGCTTAGAAGGAGGGACAGGACCCCTAACAGATACGCAGTATTTT
CASSLEGGTGPLTDTQYF
>TRBV12-3/TRBV12-4|NA|many|TRBJ1-2
TGTGCCAGCAGCCTTAAGCCTAACTATGGCTACACCTTC
CASSLKPNYGYTF
>TRBV11-1|NA|few|TRBJ2-7
TGTGCCAGCAGCTTAGCCGGGACATTAGCCTACGAGCAGTACTTC
CASSLAGTLAYEQYF
>TRBV7-6|TRBD2|many|TRBJ2-5
TGTGCCAGCAGCACTCAGCGGGGGCTACGGACCCAGTACTTC
CASSTQRGLRTQYF
>TRBV27|NA|few|TRBJ2-3
TGTGCCAGCAGTTTCCCCCCGGCACCAACTAGCACAGATACGCAGTATTTT
CASSFPPAPTSTDTQYF
>TRBV7-6|NA|many|TRBJ1-4
TGTGCCAGCAGCTTAGACCCGGGGAACGAAAAACTGTTTTTT
CASSLDPGNEKLFF
>TRBV6-5|NA|few|TRBJ2-7
TGTGCCAGCAGTTACGGGGCGGGGGCTATGTACGAGCAGTACTTC
CASSYGAGAMYEQYF
>TRBV2|NA|NA|TRBJ2-5
TGTGCCAGCAGTGAAGCGTTTTTTTCTGAGGAGAATCTCAATGTTTTGGCCCAGTACTTC
CASSEAFFSEENLNVLAQYF
>TRBV4-1|NA|NA|TRBJ1-1
TGCGCCAGCAGCCAACCGGGACAATCTGAAGCTTTCTTT
CASSQPGQSEAFF
>TRBV12-5|NA|many|TRBJ1-2
TGTGCTAGTGGTTTGGAGTCGGGCCACTATGGCTACACCTTC
CASGLESGHYGYTF
>TRBV27|NA|few|TRBJ1-4
TGTGCCAGCAGTTTAAGGCGGACCAATGAAAAACTGTTTTTT
CASSLRRTNEKLFF
>TRBV12-3/TRBV12-4|TRBD2|NA|TRBJ2-7
TGTGCAAGCAGTCAAGGGAGCGGGAGGCTCCCCTACGAGCCGTACTTC
CASSQGSGRLPYEPYF
>TRBV19|TRBD1|many|TRBJ2-5
TGTGCCAGTAGTACTTCCAGGGGGATAGAGACCCAGTACTTC
CASSTSRGIETQYF
>TRBV7-9|NA|many|TRBJ2-5
TGTGCCAGCAGAAGGACAGAAGAAGAGACCCAGTACTTC
CASRRTEEETQYF
>TRBV15|NA|few|TRBJ1-1
TGTGCCACCAGCACCGGGACACCTGACACTGAAGCTTTCTTT
CATSTGTPDTEAFF
>TRBV7-8|NA|many|TRBJ2-1
TGTGCCAGCAGCTCCGAGAGCTCCTACAATGAGCAGTTCTTC
CASSSESSYNEQFF
>TRBV7-9|NA|many|TRBJ1-5
TGTGCCAGCAGCTTAGGCGGAAGGACCAATCAGCCCCAGCATTTT
CASSLGGRTNQPQHF